The 30 T cell receptor beta chains presented below share a single source sample, sequenced in a study of neoadjuvant anti-PD-1 for oral cavity cancer. TCRdb's copy holds only in-frame clones and misses some; the assay was immunoSEQ multiplex PCR. This sample has about 6,600 clones, with 65% to 85% found just once. This specimen consisted of PBMCs, obtained before nivolumab (anti-PD-1) treatment. These receptors came from a person aged 40-85 years with oral cavity squamous cell carcinoma.

This clone has only a few counts. The V gene is TRBV7-6, the J gene TRBJ1-2; maybe TRBD1 (5 bases). There are 16 residues in the CDR3. The V end was cut by 3 bases, the J end by 2 bases, with 16 bases between. In germline, CDR1 is SGHVS, CDR2 FNYEAQ. CDR3 nucleotides: TGTGCCAGCAGCTTGGGGGTCGAGGGCAACAACTATGGCTACACCTTC. This sequence encodes CASSLGVEGNNYGYTF.

The chain carries TRBV5-6 and TRBJ1-1, with 7 positions matching TRBD1. CDR1 is SGHDT and CDR2 is YYEEEE in the germline V gene. This CDR3 has 15 amino acids. V lost 2 bases, J lost 3 bases, and 7 bases stayed unmatched. CDR3 in amino acids: CASSFRAGGHTEAFF. The CDR3 nucleotides are TGTGCCAGCAGCTTTAGGGCAGGGGGGCACACTGAAGCTTTCTTT.

This clone was recorded a few times. V gene TRBV5-6 combines with J gene TRBJ1-6; 9 bases align to TRBD1. V lost 4 bases, J lost 7 bases, and 6 bases stayed unmatched. This CDR3 comprises 15 residues. Germline lookup yields CDR1 SGHDT and CDR2 YYEEEE. The CDR3 sequence: CASSAGTGRNSPLHF. The CDR3 nucleotides are TGTGCCAGCAGCGCCGGGACAGGGAGGAATTCACCCCTCCACTTT.

V and J are TRBV30 and TRBJ1-3, with 11 bases fitting TRBD1. This CDR3 contains 14 residues. Trimming removed 5 bases from V and 2 bases from J; junction bases left unmatched: 2. CDR1 is GTSNPN and CDR2 is SVGIG in the germline V gene (reference sequence). DNA for the CDR3: TGTGCCTGGTGGGACAGGGGGACTGGAAACACCATATATTTT. It codes for CAWWDRGTGNTIYF. Drawing the rest from reference TRBV30 and TRBJ1-3, the complete variable domain is SQTIHQWPATLVQPVGSPLSLECTVEGTSNPNLYWYRQAAGRGLQLLFYSVGIGQISSEVPQNLSASRPQDRQFILSSKKLLLSDSGFYLCAWWDRGTGNTIYFGEGSWLTVV.

This clone was seen just once. V gene TRBV4-3 combines with J gene TRBJ2-1, with 9 bases that match TRBD1. The length of the CDR3 is 18 residues. Germline-derived CDR1 and CDR2 are LGHNA and YSLEER. V gave up 4 bases and J gave up 8 bases; unmatched junction bases: 18. CDR3 DNA sequence: TGCGCCAGCAGCCGGCAGGGGTCAGGGACAGGGTTTATCCATGAGCAGTTCTTC. This gives the protein CASSRQGSGTGFIHEQFF.

The chain uses TRBV7-8 and TRBJ1-2; D perhaps matches TRBD1 (5 bases). V was cut by 0 bases and J by 8 bases, with 13 bases left in between. This CDR3 is 14 amino acids long. Germline V gene lookup returns CDR1 SGHVS and CDR2 FQNEAQ. This CDR3 is CASSLAQEGRGYTF. Written as DNA, the CDR3 is TGTGCCAGCAGCTTAGCGCAAGAGGGGCGAGGCTACACCTTC.

CDR3 bases: TGTGCCAGCAGCTTCCTCCCGGGGACTAGCGGCACAGATACGCAGTATTTT. This translates into CASSFLPGTSGTDTQYF. V usage is TRBV9 and J usage is TRBJ2-3, with TRBD2 identical over 10 bases. This CDR3 comprises 17 residues. V shed 4 bases and J 1 base; nucleotides not matched to a gene: 9. Germline-derived CDR1 and CDR2 are SGDLS and YYNGEE.

The chain employs TRBV7-2 and TRBJ1-2; D might be TRBD1 (5 bases). This CDR3 is 12 amino acids long. Trimming pared 4 bases from V and 8 bases from J, leaving 11 bases between. Germline V gene lookup returns CDR1 SGHTA and CDR2 FQGNSA. The CDR3 is CASSSSTEGYTF. In DNA, the CDR3 is TGTGCCAGCAGCTCTTCGACAGAAGGCTACACCTTC.

The chain recombines TRBV27 with TRBJ1-1, with D unresolved. Germline CDR1 is MNHEY and CDR2 is SMNVEV (reference sequence). This CDR3 contains 15 residues. V lost 0 bases to trimming and J lost 1 base, with 9 bases between them. In DNA form, the CDR3 reads TGTGCCAGCAGTTTATCGAATTCGCCGAACACTGAAGCTTTCTTT. Protein sequence: CASSLSNSPNTEAFF.

The chain is built from TRBV6-5 and TRBJ2-1, with a tentative D call TRBD2 (5 bases). This CDR3 is built from 15 residues. The V gene lost 1 base and the J gene lost 8 bases, with 15 bases spanning the gap. CDR1 is MNHEY, CDR2 SVGAGI, per germline. CDR3 sequence reads: CASSYLATGMDEQFF. The CDR3 bases are TGTGCCAGCAGTTACTTAGCGACGGGGATGGATGAGCAGTTCTTC.

The chain employs TRBV7-2 and TRBJ1-1, with a weak D call TRBD1 (5 bases). Trimming removed 3 bases at V and 1 base at J, with 9 bases between. The CDR3 covers 14 residues. The germline gives CDR1 SGHTA, CDR2 FQGNSA. DNA of the CDR3: TGTGCCAGCAGCTTTTCCCAGGGGAACACTGAAGCTTTCTTT. The encoded protein is CASSFSQGNTEAFF.

This clone has only one observation. The chain carries TRBV29-1 and TRBJ2-5, with 9 bases aligning to TRBD1. CDR1 and CDR2 from the germline V gene are SQVTM and ANQGSEA. V dropped 6 bases and J dropped 5; count of bases not matched to a gene: 10. This CDR3 spans 14 amino acids. CDR3 sequence reads: CSVVPGQGQETQYF. CDR3 DNA: TGCAGCGTCGTTCCGGGACAGGGTCAGGAGACCCAGTACTTC.

This clone was seen just once. The gene calls are TRBV30 and TRBJ2-3, with 8 bases identical to TRBD2. Germline CDR1 reads GTSNPN; CDR2 reads SVGIG (reference sequence). V gave up 2 bases and J gave up 7 bases; unmatched junction bases: 14. There are 16 residues in the CDR3. The CDR3 protein is CAWSPNGGAGGNTQYF. The CDR3 DNA reads TGTGCCTGGAGTCCTAACGGGGGGGCTGGAGGCAATACGCAGTATTTT.

The V call is TRBV4-1, the J call TRBJ1-5, with 9 bases that match TRBD1. The J segment lost 5 bases and the V segment lost 0 bases, leaving 5 bases of the junction unmatched. Germline-derived CDR1 and CDR2 are MGHRA and YSYEKL. The CDR3 is 16 residues long. In DNA, the CDR3 is TGCGCCAGCAGCCAAGAGCCGGGACAGGGCTATCAGCCCCAGCATTTT. Translating gives CASSQEPGQGYQPQHF.

The V gene is TRBV2, the J gene TRBJ2-7; TRBD2 is a possible D gene (5 bases). V lost 6 bases to trimming and J lost 4 bases, with 16 bases between them. This CDR3 region has 14 residues. CDR1 is SNHLY, CDR2 FYNNEI, per germline. CDR3 sequence: CASRLTPGVYEQYF. CDR3 nucleotides: TGTGCCAGCAGGTTGACCCCCGGGGTATACGAGCAGTACTTC.

The chain is built from TRBV7-2 and TRBJ2-5; D is uncertain. Germline CDR1 is SGHTA and CDR2 is FQGNSA. Trimming stripped 2 bases from V and 5 bases from J, with 15 bases between. This CDR3 is built from 15 residues. This chain's CDR3 is CASSLNPTGQETQYF. CDR3 coding DNA: TGTGCCAGCAGCTTAAACCCGACCGGGCAGGAGACCCAGTACTTC.

This CDR3 reads CASSPASGGESLGELFF. The CDR3 nucleotides read TGCGCCAGCAGCCCCGCTAGCGGGGGGGAGAGTCTCGGGGAGCTGTTTTTT. J is TRBJ2-2 and V is TRBV4-1; TRBD2 matches at 12 bases. CDR3 length: 17 amino acids. J gave up 7 bases and V 4 bases, and 10 bases lay outside the gene matches. CDR1 MGHRA and CDR2 YSYEKL come from the germline V gene.

The CDR3 reads CASGGGRSTKLFF. CDR3 DNA sequence: TGTGCCAGTGGGGGGGGACGGTCTACAAAACTGTTTTTT. The chain is built from TRBV2 and TRBJ1-4, with D possibly TRBD1 on 5 matching bases. Trimming removed 9 bases at V and 10 bases at J, with 18 bases between. This CDR3 comprises 13 residues. The germline CDR1 and CDR2 sequences are SNHLY and FYNNEI.

CDR3 sequence (DNA): TGTGCCAGTAGTATCTTCCAGGGGATCACCGGGGAGCTGTTTTTT. It specifies CASSIFQGITGELFF. V usage is TRBV19 and J usage is TRBJ2-2; D is perhaps TRBD1 (6 bases). V dropped 3 bases and J dropped 4 bases, with 12 bases sitting between them. The CDR3 length is 15 residues. Germline V gene data show CDR1 as LNHDA and CDR2 as SQIVND (reference sequence). The full variable domain, completed using reference TRBV19 and TRBJ2-2, is DGGITQSPKYLFRKEGQNVTLSCEQNLNHDAMYWYRQDPGQGLRLIYYSQIVNDFQKGDIAEGYSVSREKKESFPLTVTSAQKNPTAFYLCASSIFQGITGELFFGEGSRLTVL.

This clone was observed once. The genes are TRBV28 and TRBJ2-1; perhaps TRBD1 as D (8 bases). Trimming shortened V by 6 bases and J by 10 bases, and 22 bases separated the two germline ends. Germline V lookup: CDR1 MDHEN, CDR2 SYDVKM. The CDR3 consists of 15 residues. The CDR3 protein is CASSKTGGGHGEQFF. CDR3 nucleotides: TGTGCCAGCAGCAAAACAGGGGGGGGCCATGGAGAGCAGTTCTTC. Complete variable domain (other parts from reference TRBV28 and TRBJ2-1): DVKVTQSSRYLVKRTGEKVFLECVQDMDHENMFWYRQDPGLGLRLIYFSYDVKMKEKGDIPEGYSVSREKKERFSLILESASTNQTSMYLCASSKTGGGHGEQFFGPGTRLTVL.

This sequence joins TRBV9 and TRBJ1-1, with D uncertain. The CDR3 contains 13 residues. Trimming removed 0 bases at V and 3 bases at J, with 6 bases between. The germline CDR1 and CDR2 sequences are SGDLS and YYNGEE. The CDR3 here is CASSVVGHTEAFF. CDR3 bases: TGTGCCAGCAGCGTAGTTGGGCACACTGAAGCTTTCTTT.

This chain joins TRBV4-1 and TRBJ1-1; D is ambiguous. The CDR3 is 13 residues long. V dropped 0 bases and J dropped 9 bases, with 11 bases sitting between them. Germline lookup yields CDR1 MGHRA and CDR2 YSYEKL. DNA for the CDR3: TGCGCCAGCAGCCAAGATGGTCCGTTGAAAGCTTTCTTT. Protein product: CASSQDGPLKAFF.

Here the CDR3 DNA reads TGTGCCAGCTCCACCGCAGGGCCGAAAAGTCGGAGCACAGATACGCAGTATTTT. Translation: CASSTAGPKSRSTDTQYF. The chain carries TRBV9 and TRBJ2-3; a possible D gene is TRBD1 (5 bases). CDR3 length equals 18 residues. Trimming stripped 7 bases from V and 0 bases from J, with 24 bases between. CDR1 SGDLS and CDR2 YYNGEE come from the germline V gene.

This rearrangement joins TRBV4-3 to TRBJ1-6, with D tentatively TRBD1 (5 bases). V lost 4 bases, J lost 8 bases, and 18 bases lay in between. This CDR3 is built from 16 residues. Looked up from germline, CDR1 is LGHNA and CDR2 is YSLEER. CDR3 in amino acids: CASSRGPAGEYSPLHF. The CDR3 region has the DNA TGCGCCAGCAGCCGGGGACCGGCCGGGGAATATTCACCCCTCCACTTT.

The J gene is TRBJ2-5, the V gene TRBV30; D may be TRBD2 (6 bases). V was shortened by 3 bases and J by 5 bases, with 13 bases between the two germline ends. Germline CDR1 reads GTSNPN; CDR2 reads SVGIG (reference sequence). The CDR3 is made up of 13 amino acids. The CDR3, as DNA: TGTGCCTGGAGGGGACGTGGGAGGGAGACCCAGTACTTC. This encodes CAWRGRGRETQYF.

The CDR3 reads CASSQGLRRATNEKLFF. The CDR3 DNA is TGCGCCAGCAGCCAAGGATTGAGGAGAGCAACTAATGAAAAACTGTTTTTT. J is TRBJ1-4 and V is TRBV4-3; no clear D gene. CDR1 LGHNA and CDR2 YSLEER come from the germline V gene. V was cut by 1 base and J by 0 bases, with 12 bases left in between. CDR3 size: 17 residues.

This chain uses TRBV19 with TRBJ2-3; 7 bases align to TRBD1. The CDR3 consists of 15 residues. The junction had 6 bases not matched to a gene; V was cut back by 4 bases and J by 2 bases. Germline CDR1 is LNHDA and CDR2 is SQIVND (reference sequence). The CDR3, as DNA: TGTGCCAGTAGTACCCGACAGGGTCACACAGATACGCAGTATTTT. Its protein product is CASSTRQGHTDTQYF. Complete variable domain (other parts from reference TRBV19 and TRBJ2-3): DGGITQSPKYLFRKEGQNVTLSCEQNLNHDAMYWYRQDPGQGLRLIYYSQIVNDFQKGDIAEGYSVSREKKESFPLTVTSAQKNPTAFYLCASSTRQGHTDTQYFGPGTRLTVL.

V gene TRBV15 combines with J gene TRBJ2-3, with 10 bases identical to TRBD1. The CDR3 is made up of 16 amino acids. The V and J ends lost 5 bases and 3 bases, in that order; junction bases with no gene match: 8. The germline V gene encodes CDR1 LNHNV and CDR2 YYDKDF (reference sequence). CDR3: CATSPKTGGGTDTQYF. The CDR3 bases are TGTGCCACCAGCCCAAAGACAGGGGGCGGAACAGATACGCAGTATTTT.

The J gene is TRBJ2-3, the V gene TRBV4-1, with TRBD2 matching over 14 bases. The CDR3 spans 20 residues. Trimming took 1 base from V and 1 from J; bases not matched to a gene: 10. Germline V gives CDR1 MGHRA, CDR2 YSYEKL. CDR3 DNA: TGCGCCAGCAGCCAAGGCCTACGGACTAGCGGGGGGCCGGGCACAGATACGCAGTATTTT. Amino acids: CASSQGLRTSGGPGTDTQYF.

The chain links TRBV6-4 to TRBJ2-3; 16 bases match TRBD2. Germline V gene lookup returns CDR1 MRHNA and CDR2 SNTAGT. With 2 bases clipped from V and 6 bases from J, the junction kept 2 bases outside the gene matches. This CDR3 has 16 amino acids. In DNA form, the CDR3 reads TGTGCCAGCAGTGACGGGACTAGCGGGGGGGCGGATACGCAGTATTTT. Residues: CASSDGTSGGADTQYF.